This paragraph covers one T cell receptor beta chain sequence. The antigen is undetermined. The validation cohort, a group of 120 or so subjects, included the donors and was separate from the roughly 670-subject first cohort. Assay: immunoSEQ multiplex PCR; the TCRdb copy retains only in-frame clones and omits some. The sample lists 200,000 or so clones; approximately 90% were seen once. This specimen belongs to a study of cytomegalovirus exposure and HLA in healthy donors. Across the study: The 120 validation repertoires and the approximately 700 first-cohort repertoires shared a platform, a later analysis reported. Notes on the study in general: The listing of 150 or so TCR beta chains classed them as cytomegalovirus-associated.

Per the germline V gene, CDR1 is MNHEY and CDR2 is SVGAGI. V shed 6 bases and J 1 base; nucleotides not matched to a gene: 6. The CDR3 runs to 15 residues. V and J are TRBV6-5 and TRBJ1-3, with 7 bases aligning to TRBD1. The sequence came from a woman between 18 and 30 years old in good health and CMV-seronegative. Material for sequencing was PBMCs. CDR3 protein: CASRIDRASGNTIYF. CDR3 sequence (DNA): TGTGCCAGCAGAATAGACAGGGCTTCTGGAAACACCATATATTTT.